These T cell receptor delta chains were read from a single sample in a study of DNA immune sequencing with unique molecular identifiers. TCRdb reanalysed the multiplex PCR reads via CATT. The repertoire includes 2,500 to 3,000 delta-chain clones, roughly 8.9% of them detected once, and around half sits in the top ten. Material: gamma-delta T cells enriched from blood buffy coat, or unenriched PBMCs (not recorded which). All receptors come from a human donor in good health. Both conserved end residues are part of each CDR3. Each record gives: D gene, J gene, clone size, V gene, CDR3 DNA, CDR3 protein. A D gene is named only where the DNA matches it firmly. Clone size is stated in some rows and not others, as once, few, many or a class when expanded.

TRDD3	TRDJ1	large	TRDV2	TGTGCCTGTGACCCACTGGGGGATAAATCCGATAAACTCATCTTT	CACDPLGDKSDKLIF
TRDD3	TRDJ1	few	TRAV38-2/DV8	TGTGCTTATAGGAGCGCGTTAGTGGGTTCCCCTGGAGAGTGTCTGGGGGACACCGATAAACTCATCTTT	CAYRSALVGSPGECLGDTDKLIF
.	TRDJ3	few	TRDV2	TGTGCCTGTGACACGGTGGGGGGTACCCGACAGATGTTTTTC	CACDTVGGTRQMFF
TRDD3	TRDJ1	many	TRDV2	TGTGCCTGTGACACTCTGGGGCTGGGGGATATCCCGTACACCGATAAACTCATCTTT	CACDTLGLGDIPYTDKLIF
.	TRDJ1	few	TRDV2	TGTGCCTGTGAATCCCTACGGACTGGGCCAACCGACACCGATAAACTCATCTTT	CACESLRTGPTDTDKLIF
TRDD3	TRDJ1	few	TRDV2	TGTGCCTGTGACCGTGTACTGGGGGATACGAAACGGTACACCGATAAACTCATCTTT	CACDRVLGDTKRYTDKLIF
.	TRDJ1	many	TRDV2	TGTGCCTGTGACACCGTCTACCGAAAAACCGATAAACTCATCTTT	CACDTVYRKTDKLIF
TRDD3	TRDJ2	many	TRDV2	TGTGCCTGTGACGCCTTACTGGGGGATACAGGGCAACTCTTCTTT	CACDALLGDTGQLFF
.	TRDJ1	many	TRDV3	TGTGCCTTTAGGGACTCCTATCCTGGGGTTGAGGGGTACACCGATAAACTCATCTTT	CAFRDSYPGVEGYTDKLIF
TRDD3	TRDJ2	many	TRDV2	TGTGCCTGTGACACATTAGAAGGAGGGATACCCCAGGGTGGAGCACAACTCTTCTTT	CACDTLEGGIPQGGAQLFF
.	TRDJ1	.	TRDV2	TGTGCCTGTGACGAACTCAATCCCATCACCGATAAACTCATCTTT	CACDELNPITDKLIF
TRDD3	TRDJ2	medium-sized	TRDV2	TGTGCCTGTGACACTCTTACTGGGGGACACGCTTTGACAGCACAACTCTTCTTT	CACDTLTGGHALTAQLFF
TRDD3	TRDJ3	many	TRAV38-2/DV8	TGTGCTTATAGGAGCGCGCCGGACTGGGGGATACGTCCTCGCAGCTCCTGGGACACCCGACAGATGTTTTTC	CAYRSAPDWGIRPRSSWDTRQMFF
TRDD3	TRDJ1	.	TRDV2	TGTGCCTGTGACACCGTTTACCAACTGGGGAGAACTGGGGGGGATACGGATGACACCGATAAACTCATCTTT	CACDTVYQLGRTGGDTDDTDKLIF
TRDD3	TRDJ1	few	TRDV1	TGTGCTCTTGGGGAACTAGCCAATCCTACTGGGGGATACAGTAGCACCGATAAACTCATCTTT	CALGELANPTGGYSSTDKLIF
TRDD3	TRDJ3	many	TRDV2	TGTGCCTGTGACACCGGGGGATTTGCTGGGGGATCCTGGGACACCCGACAGATGTTTTTC	CACDTGGFAGGSWDTRQMFF
TRDD3	TRDJ1	few	TRAV38-2/DV8	TGTGCTTATAGAAGTCAAGGCTACGTCTTGGGGGATATCGGGGAAGCCGATAAACTCATCTTT	CAYRSQGYVLGDIGEADKLIF
TRDD2	TRDJ1	many	TRDV2	TGTGCCTGTGACTCCATAGCCTCGGCGGCTTCTTCCTACGGAGGGGCCCAACTCATCTTT	CACDSIASAASSYGGAQLIF
TRDD3	TRDJ3	large	TRDV2	TGTGCCTGTGACACGATGACTGGGGGGGCGTCCTGGGACACCCGACAGATGTTTTTC	CACDTMTGGASWDTRQMFF
TRDD3	TRDJ1	many	TRDV2	TGTGCCTGTGACACCGTTGGGGGAAGGGACACCGATAAACTCATCTTT	CACDTVGGRDTDKLIF
.	TRDJ1	many	TRAV38-2/DV8	TGTGCTTATAGGAGCGCGACTTTCCTACGGGCACTGGGTAGGGATCCCACCGATAAACTCATCTTT	CAYRSATFLRALGRDPTDKLIF
.	TRDJ1	many	TRDV1	TGTGCTCTTAATCTTCCCCCTGTCAGGGCCGATAAACTCATCTTT	CALNLPPVRADKLIF
TRDD3	TRDJ1	large	TRDV2	TGTGCCTGTGACTCGCTGATGGGGGATACGGACACCGATAAACTCATCTTT	CACDSLMGDTDTDKLIF
TRDD3	TRDJ3	large	TRDV2	TGTGCCTGTGAACCGTACTGGGGGATACGGGGCTCCTGGGACACCCGACAGATGTTTTTC	CACEPYWGIRGSWDTRQMFF
TRDD3	TRDJ1	few	TRDV2	TGTGCCTGTGACACCCTGAGACTGGGGGATAGAGGCACCGATAAACTCATCTTT	CACDTLRLGDRGTDKLIF
TRDD3	TRDJ1	many	TRDV2	TGTGCCTGTGACTCACTGGGGGATAATGACGATAAACTCATCTTT	CACDSLGDNDDKLIF
TRDD3	TRDJ1	many	TRDV2	TGTGCCTGTGACACAGTTGGGACTGGGGGATCCGACACCGATAAACTCATCTTT	CACDTVGTGGSDTDKLIF
TRDD3	TRDJ1	medium-sized	TRDV2	TGTGCCTGTGACACCGGTACTGGGGGGCCCTATTCCGGTAAACTCATCTTT	CACDTGTGGPYSGKLIF
TRDD3	TRDJ1	many	TRDV2	TGTGCCTGTGACCCCCTGACTGGGGGTCAGTACACCGATAAACTCATCTTT	CACDPLTGGQYTDKLIF
TRDD3	TRDJ3	medium-sized	TRDV2	TGTGCCTGTGACACCGCTGGGGGATACTCCTGGGACACCCGACAGATGTTTTTC	CACDTAGGYSWDTRQMFF